A single sample gave rise to the 17 T cell receptor beta chains below, sequenced in a study of cytomegalovirus exposure and HLA in healthy donors. The PCR used 60 Vbeta and 13 Jbeta primers. Clones were read by immunoSEQ multiplex PCR, and TCRdb kept only the in-frame ones, dropping some. The data show 65,000 to 100,000 clones, roughly three quarters seen once. Material for sequencing was PBMCs. The receptors here all came from a woman in her forties in good health and CMV-seropositive.

This clone was counted between two and nine times. The V gene is TRBV15, the J gene TRBJ2-1, with TRBD2 matching over 12 bases. The CDR3 length is 15 residues. Trimming took 1 base from V and 9 from J; bases not matched to a gene: 4. Germline V gene data show CDR1 as LNHNV and CDR2 as YYDKDF (reference sequence). CDR3 sequence (DNA): TGTGCCACCAGCAGAGTACTAGCGGGAGGAGGTGAGCAGTTCTTC. As protein: CATSRVLAGGGEQFF.

The chain recombines TRBV9 with TRBJ1-2; 7 bases map to TRBD1. CDR1 and CDR2 from the germline V gene are SGDLS and YYNGEE. The CDR3 is 11 amino acids. V lost 7 bases to trimming and J lost 6 bases; unmatched junction nucleotides: 3. The CDR3 region has the DNA TGTGCCAGCGAGACAGGGCATGGCTACACCTTC. Protein sequence: CASETGHGYTF.

The gene calls are TRBV2 and TRBJ2-5, with D tentatively TRBD1 (6 bases). In germline, CDR1 is SNHLY, CDR2 FYNNEI. Trimming left V 0 bases short and J 4 bases short, with 21 bases between. The CDR3 totals 18 residues. In DNA form, the CDR3 reads TGTGCCAGCAGTGAAGCGGGTAGCAGGGGACGGGTTGGAGAGACCCAGTACTTC. It codes for CASSEAGSRGRVGETQYF. The full variable domain, with the rest looked up from reference TRBV2 and TRBJ2-5, is EPEVTQTPSHQVTQMGQEVILRCVPISNHLYFYWYRQILGQKVEFLVSFYNNEISEKSEIFDDQFSVERPDGSNFTLKIRSTKLEDSAMYFCASSEAGSRGRVGETQYFGPGTRLLVL.

This chain connects TRBV28 to TRBJ1-1; D not certain. The germline gives CDR1 MDHEN, CDR2 SYDVKM. V lost 5 bases and J lost 0, with 10 bases in between. The CDR3 extends over 14 amino acids. The CDR3 spells CASSPRIMNTEAFF. The CDR3 DNA follows: TGTGCCAGCAGTCCCAGGATCATGAACACTGAAGCTTTCTTT. The full variable domain, completed using reference TRBV28 and TRBJ1-1, is DVKVTQSSRYLVKRTGEKVFLECVQDMDHENMFWYRQDPGLGLRLIYFSYDVKMKEKGDIPEGYSVSREKKERFSLILESASTNQTSMYLCASSPRIMNTEAFFGQGTRLTVV.

The V gene is TRBV4-1, the J gene TRBJ2-7, with 10 positions matching TRBD2. Germline V gene data show CDR1 as MGHRA and CDR2 as YSYEKL. V lost 4 bases and J lost 0; bases outside the gene matches: 6. The CDR3 sequence is 16 residues long. The CDR3 DNA follows: TGCGCCAGCAGCCTGCAGCGGGGGGGGCTCTCCTACGAGCAGTACTTC. Translating it yields CASSLQRGGLSYEQYF.

The V gene is TRBV11-1, the J gene TRBJ2-5; TRBD1 aligns across 11 bases. Germline lookup yields CDR1 SGHAT and CDR2 FQDESV (reference sequence). The CDR3 runs to 17 residues. The V gene end was trimmed by 1 base and the J gene end by 2 bases; junction bases not matched to a gene: 6. CDR3 residues: CASSLVGWDRGQETQYF. DNA for the CDR3: TGTGCCAGCAGCTTAGTAGGTTGGGACAGGGGGCAAGAGACCCAGTACTTC.

The chain employs TRBV19 and TRBJ1-4; D remains ambiguous. V dropped 3 bases and J dropped 6 bases, with 14 bases sitting between them. CDR3 length: 15 residues. CDR1 LNHDA and CDR2 SQIVND come from the germline V gene (reference sequence). CDR3 nucleotides: TGTGCCAGTAGTATGAGGGCCCAGGTGGATGAAAAACTGTTTTTT. Translation gives CASSMRAQVDEKLFF.

The chain is built from TRBV7-2 and TRBJ1-5; 7 bases fit TRBD1. V trimming: 4 bases; J trimming: 4 bases; junction bases outside the gene matches: 4. The CDR3 loop spans 14 amino acids. Germline-derived CDR1 and CDR2 are SGHTA and FQGNSA. CDR3 sequence: CASSYPGGNQPQHF. The DNA for the CDR3 is TGTGCCAGCAGCTACCCAGGGGGAAATCAGCCCCAGCATTTT.

V usage is TRBV11-3 and J usage is TRBJ2-7; D unclear. The CDR3 has 13 residues. Germline V CDR1 and CDR2: SGHNT, YENEEA. Trimming pared 6 bases from V and 5 bases from J, leaving 14 bases between. In DNA form, the CDR3 reads TGTGCCAGCAGTCCCCGCTGGAGCGACGAGCAGTACTTC. Protein product: CASSPRWSDEQYF. Variable domain in full (rest from reference TRBV11-3 and TRBJ2-7): EAGVVQSPRYKIIEKKQPVAFWCNPISGHNTLYWYLQNLGQGPELLIRYENEEAVDDSQLPKDRFSAERLKGVDSTLKIQPAELGDSAVYLCASSPRWSDEQYFGPGTRLTVT.

The chain has TRBV19 and TRBJ2-3, with D unresolved. The V end lost 4 bases, the J end lost 0 bases, and 5 bases lay between the germline ends. The V gene's germline CDR1 is LNHDA and CDR2 SQIVND (reference sequence). This CDR3 region has 13 residues. CDR3 region: CASSTSSTDTQYF. DNA of the CDR3: TGTGCCAGTAGTACCTCCAGCACAGATACGCAGTATTTT. The complete variable domain, with remaining parts taken from reference TRBV19 and TRBJ2-3, reads DGGITQSPKYLFRKEGQNVTLSCEQNLNHDAMYWYRQDPGQGLRLIYYSQIVNDFQKGDIAEGYSVSREKKESFPLTVTSAQKNPTAFYLCASSTSSTDTQYFGPGTRLTVL.

CDR3 in amino acids: CASSIEGVGGYTF. The CDR3 DNA reads as TGTGCCAGTAGTATAGAAGGGGTCGGGGGCTACACCTTC. This rearrangement joins TRBV19 to TRBJ1-2, with D possibly matching TRBD1 (5 bases). The ends were cut back, 0 bases at V and 8 bases at J, with 10 bases in the middle. The V gene's germline CDR1 is LNHDA and CDR2 SQIVND (reference sequence). This CDR3 comprises 13 residues.

This sequence joins TRBV2 and TRBJ2-5; TRBD2 matches 7 bases. The CDR3 extends over 16 amino acids. V was pared by 4 bases and J by 3 bases, with 11 bases of the junction left unmatched. Per the germline V gene, CDR1 is SNHLY and CDR2 is FYNNEI. This chain's CDR3 is CASSALGRTREETQYF. Here the CDR3 DNA reads TGTGCCAGCAGTGCTCTGGGTAGGACTAGGGAAGAGACCCAGTACTTC. The variable domain in full, with the rest retrieved from reference TRBV2 and TRBJ2-5, is EPEVTQTPSHQVTQMGQEVILRCVPISNHLYFYWYRQILGQKVEFLVSFYNNEISEKSEIFDDQFSVERPDGSNFTLKIRSTKLEDSAMYFCASSALGRTREETQYFGPGTRLLVL.

The gene calls are TRBV6-5 and TRBJ1-1, with a possible D match to TRBD1 (5 bases). V lost 6 bases and J 1 base, leaving 9 bases between the germline ends. In germline, CDR1 is MNHEY, CDR2 SVGAGI. There are 13 residues in the CDR3. This chain's CDR3 is CASSRGGNTEAFF. The DNA of the CDR3 is TGTGCCAGCAGCCGCGGGGGGAACACTGAAGCTTTCTTT.

The gene calls are TRBV14 and TRBJ2-5; tentatively, D is TRBD1 (5 bases). The CDR3 spans 16 residues. Germline V lookup: CDR1 SGHDN, CDR2 FVKESK. V was pared by 3 bases and J by 5 bases, with 19 bases between. CDR3 DNA sequence: TGTGCCAGCAGCCAGGGTAAGGGGCTCGGTATGGAGACCCAGTACTTC. Protein sequence: CASSQGKGLGMETQYF.

The J gene is TRBJ1-1, the V gene TRBV6-5, with 9 bases fitting TRBD1. V was pared by 5 bases and J by 0 bases, with 1 base of the junction left unmatched. This CDR3 is built from 14 residues. Germline V CDR1 and CDR2: MNHEY, SVGAGI. The CDR3: CASSGTGLNTEAFF. The CDR3 DNA follows: TGTGCCAGCAGTGGGACAGGGCTGAACACTGAAGCTTTCTTT.

Note on this clone: The junction shows a germline mismatch at one end, possibly a read error. J is TRBJ1-2 and V is TRBV7-2, with a possible D match to TRBD1 (5 bases). The CDR3 has 15 amino acids. Germline-derived CDR1 and CDR2 are SGHTA and FQGNSA. The CDR3 DNA sequence: TGTGCCAGCAGCCTAGCAGGGAGCACTAACTATGGCTACACCTTC. Amino acid sequence: CASSLAGSTNYGYTF. The full variable domain, rest sourced from reference TRBV7-2 and TRBJ1-2, is GAGVSQSPSNKVTEKGKDVELRCDPISGHTALYWYRQSLGQGLEFLIYFQGNSAPDKSGLPSDRFSAERTGGSVSTLTIQRTQQEDSAVYLCASSLAGSTNYGYTFGSGTRLTVV.

CDR3 in amino acids: CASSIRGSYEQYF. Written as DNA, the CDR3 is TGCGCCAGCAGTATAAGGGGTAGCTACGAGCAGTACTTC. The V call is TRBV10-2, the J call TRBJ2-7, with a possible D match to TRBD1 (5 bases). Germline V gene lookup returns CDR1 WSHSY and CDR2 SAAADI. This CDR3 is built from 13 residues. V was cut by 5 bases and J by 3 bases, with 11 bases left in between.